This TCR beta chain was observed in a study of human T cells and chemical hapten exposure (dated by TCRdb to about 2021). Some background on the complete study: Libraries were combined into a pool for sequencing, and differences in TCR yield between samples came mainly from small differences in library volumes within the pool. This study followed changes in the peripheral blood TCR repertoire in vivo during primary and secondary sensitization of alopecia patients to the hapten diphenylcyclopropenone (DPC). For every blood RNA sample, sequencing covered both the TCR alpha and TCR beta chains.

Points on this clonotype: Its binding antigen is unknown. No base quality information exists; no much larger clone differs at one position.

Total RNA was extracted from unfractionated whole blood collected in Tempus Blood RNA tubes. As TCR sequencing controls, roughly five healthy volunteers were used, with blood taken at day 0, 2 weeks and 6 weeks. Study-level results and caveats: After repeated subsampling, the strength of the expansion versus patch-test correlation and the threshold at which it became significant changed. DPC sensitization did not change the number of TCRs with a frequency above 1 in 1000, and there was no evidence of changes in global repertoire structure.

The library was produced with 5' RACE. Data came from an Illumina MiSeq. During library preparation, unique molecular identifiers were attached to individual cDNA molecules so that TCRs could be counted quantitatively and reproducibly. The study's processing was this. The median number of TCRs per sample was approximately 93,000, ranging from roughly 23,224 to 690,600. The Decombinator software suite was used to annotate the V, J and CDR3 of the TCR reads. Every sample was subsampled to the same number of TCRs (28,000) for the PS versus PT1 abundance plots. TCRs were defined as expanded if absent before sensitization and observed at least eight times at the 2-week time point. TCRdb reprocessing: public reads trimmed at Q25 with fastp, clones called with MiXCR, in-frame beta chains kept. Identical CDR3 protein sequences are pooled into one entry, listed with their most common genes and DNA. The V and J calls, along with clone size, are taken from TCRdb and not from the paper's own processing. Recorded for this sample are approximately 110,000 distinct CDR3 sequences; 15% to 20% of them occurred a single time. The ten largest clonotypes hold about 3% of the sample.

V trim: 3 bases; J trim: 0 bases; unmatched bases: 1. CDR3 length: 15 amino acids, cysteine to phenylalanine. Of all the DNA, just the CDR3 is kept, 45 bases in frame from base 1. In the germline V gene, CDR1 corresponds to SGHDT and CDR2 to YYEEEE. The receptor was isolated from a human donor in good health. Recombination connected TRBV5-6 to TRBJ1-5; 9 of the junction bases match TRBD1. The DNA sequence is TGTGCCAGCAGCTGGACAGGGGATAGCAATCAGCCCCAGCATTTT. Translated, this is CASSWTGDSNQPQHF.